The next 27 T cell receptor beta chains were all read from a single sample in a study of blood T cell repertoires in COVID-19 (dated by TCRdb to 2020 to 2021). Library creation used the immunoSEQ multiplex PCR assay. This immuneACCESS table, as held by TCRdb, lists in-frame sequences with V and J called but not all clones. Of the missing ones, under half trace to an unresolved V gene in checked studies; the others have no known cause. Counted in this sample were a few hundred thousand clones; around 82% of them appeared once. The biggest ten clones account for about 7.7% of the sample. The specimen was PBMCs or T cells enriched from blood (not recorded which). The origin of the receptors is a middle-aged woman with acute COVID-19.

This clone appeared a few times. The chain uses TRBV12-3 or TRBV12-4 and TRBJ1-2; D uncertain. CDR3 length: 13 residues. V was shortened by 1 base and J by 6 bases, with 9 bases between the two germline ends. This CDR3 reads CASSLVGVDGYTF. The CDR3, as DNA: TGTGCCAGCAGTTTAGTCGGTGTAGATGGCTACACCTTC.

The CDR3 region is CASSQVGAGGNNEQFF. Written as DNA, the CDR3 is TGCGCCAGCAGCCAAGTGGGTGCGGGGGGCAACAATGAGCAGTTCTTC. This chain joins TRBV4-1 and TRBJ2-1; 8 nucleotides align to TRBD2. V lost 1 base to trimming and J lost 5 bases; unmatched junction nucleotides: 7. CDR3 length equals 16 residues. Looked up from germline, CDR1 is MGHRA and CDR2 is YSYEKL.

The table lists this clone with a count of one. The chain carries TRBV6-5 and TRBJ1-1, with 7 bases that match TRBD1. Germline lookup yields CDR1 MNHEY and CDR2 SVGAGI. Trimming took 10 bases from V and 8 from J; bases not matched to a gene: 16. The CDR3 totals 14 residues. The CDR3 loop is CAITRRTGQAEAFF. The CDR3 DNA is TGTGCCATCACCCGACGAACTGGACAGGCAGAAGCTTTCTTT.

This CDR3 reads CASSLTNPLVTGELFF. DNA of the CDR3: TGTGCCAGCAGCTTAACGAACCCACTAGTAACCGGGGAGCTGTTTTTT. The chain employs TRBV7-3 and TRBJ2-2; D is perhaps TRBD2 (5 bases). V was shortened by 0 bases and J by 5 bases, with 13 bases between the two germline ends. The V gene's germline CDR1 is SGHTA and CDR2 FQGTGA. The CDR3 runs to 16 residues.

The CDR3 DNA follows: TGTGCCAGCAGCGCCTCTCCCGGGGGGGAGCAGTACTTC. It yields the protein CASSASPGGEQYF. The chain uses TRBV7-6 and TRBJ2-7, with TRBD2 matching 7 bases. Trimming at V came to 5 bases and at J to 7 bases, leaving 8 bases not matched to a gene. There are 13 residues in the CDR3. The V gene's germline CDR1 is SGHVS and CDR2 FNYEAQ. The full variable domain, completed using reference TRBV7-6 and TRBJ2-7, is GAGVSQSPRYKVTKRGQDVALRCDPISGHVSLYWYRQALGQGPEFLTYFNYEAQQDKSGLPNDRFSAERPEGSISTLTIQRTEQRDSAMYRCASSASPGGEQYFGPGTRLTVT.

V gene TRBV7-2 combines with J gene TRBJ1-2; 7 bases agree with TRBD1. The junction had 6 bases not matched to a gene; V was cut back by 5 bases and J by 0 bases. The CDR3 is made up of 15 amino acids. From germline, CDR1 is SGHTA and CDR2 FQGNSA. CDR3 region: CASSPRTGANYGYTF. CDR3 DNA: TGTGCCAGCAGCCCTCGGACAGGAGCTAACTATGGCTACACCTTC.

V usage is TRBV18 and J usage is TRBJ2-3; the D gene is possibly TRBD1 (6 bases). Between the trimmed V and J ends, which lost 4 bases and 3 bases, there was a span of 20 bases. CDR1 is KGHSH, CDR2 LQKENI, per germline. The CDR3 runs 17 residues. Here the CDR3 reads CASSLHRQGQGTDTQYF. In DNA, the CDR3 is TGTGCCAGCTCACTACACCGTCAGGGTCAGGGGACAGATACGCAGTATTTT.

CDR3 sequence: CASRPTGLAGGNEQFF. The CDR3 DNA follows: TGTGCCAGCAGACCGACTGGACTAGCGGGAGGCAATGAGCAGTTCTTC. V gene TRBV27 combines with J gene TRBJ2-1; TRBD2 agrees at 14 bases. The CDR3 contains 16 residues. Looked up from germline, CDR1 is MNHEY and CDR2 is SMNVEV (reference sequence). V trimming: 6 bases; J trimming: 6 bases; junction bases outside the gene matches: 7.

The chain carries TRBV27 and TRBJ2-5, with D possibly TRBD2 on 6 matching bases. V gave up 5 bases and J gave up 0 bases, with 31 bases separating them. The CDR3 contains 21 residues. Germline assignment: CDR1 MNHEY and CDR2 SMNVEV (reference sequence). The CDR3 is CASSRYALARGAIENQETQYF. CDR3 sequence (DNA): TGTGCCAGCAGTCGTTACGCCCTAGCGCGGGGCGCAATAGAGAACCAAGAGACCCAGTACTTC.

In this sample, this clone turned up a few times. The V and J genes are TRBV30 and TRBJ2-7, with TRBD2 as a possible D gene (5 bases). Germline CDR1 GTSNPN, CDR2 SVGIG (reference sequence). The V gene lost 7 bases and the J gene lost 3 bases, with 19 bases spanning the gap. The CDR3 spans 14 residues. CDR3 amino acids: CASKQEGYGYEQYF. DNA of the CDR3: TGTGCCTCAAAACAAGAGGGTTATGGCTACGAGCAGTACTTC.

This rearrangement joins TRBV20-1 to TRBJ2-5; D perhaps matches TRBD2 (5 bases). V gave up 7 bases and J gave up 2 bases, with 8 bases separating them. This CDR3 has 11 residues. Germline V CDR1 and CDR2: DFQATT, SNEGSKA (reference sequence). The CDR3 sequence: CSVRTQETQYF. The DNA for the CDR3 is TGCAGTGTCCGGACTCAAGAGACCCAGTACTTC.

This rearrangement joins TRBV5-6 to TRBJ1-2; 7 bases are shared with TRBD1. The germline V gene encodes CDR1 SGHDT and CDR2 YYEEEE. This CDR3 has 14 amino acids. Trimming at V came to 1 base and at J to 6 bases, leaving 6 bases not matched to a gene. The CDR3: CASSLRRQGHGYTF. In DNA, the CDR3 is TGTGCCAGCAGCTTGCGCCGACAGGGTCATGGCTACACCTTC.

The rearrangement joins TRBV9 to TRBJ1-6; D is unclear. The V end lost 2 bases, the J end lost 8 bases, and 11 bases lay between the germline ends. This CDR3 has 14 amino acids. Germline V gene data show CDR1 as SGDLS and CDR2 as YYNGEE. The CDR3 protein is CASSVKVEDSPLHF. The DNA for the CDR3 is TGTGCCAGCAGCGTTAAGGTGGAGGATTCACCCCTCCACTTT. The variable domain in full, completed from reference TRBV9 and TRBJ1-6, reads DSGVTQTPKHLITATGQRVTLRCSPRSGDLSVYWYQQSLDQGLQFLIQYYNGEERAKGNILERFSAQQFPDLHSELNLSSLELGDSALYFCASSVKVEDSPLHFGNGTRLTVT.

The V call is TRBV5-6, the J call TRBJ1-3; maybe TRBD1 (5 bases). V was pared by 2 bases and J by 5 bases, with 14 bases between. CDR3 size: 15 residues. In germline, CDR1 is SGHDT, CDR2 YYEEEE. In nucleotides, the CDR3 is TGTGCCAGCAGCTTTACTGGGCAGGGAAGAAACACCATATATTTT. This translates into CASSFTGQGRNTIYF.

The gene calls are TRBV11-3 and TRBJ2-2; the match to TRBD1 covers 11 bases. The CDR3 consists of 14 residues. The germline CDR1 and CDR2 sequences are SGHNT and YENEEA. V dropped 5 bases and J dropped 7; count of bases not matched to a gene: 3. CDR3 sequence (DNA): TGTGCCAGCAGCCCCGGGACAGGGGGCGGGGAGCTGTTTTTT. Its translation: CASSPGTGGGELFF.

The V gene is TRBV7-9, the J gene TRBJ2-7; the D gene is possibly TRBD1 (6 bases). Trimming took 0 bases from V and 3 from J, leaving 9 bases between them. CDR3 length equals 14 residues. CDR1 is SEHNR and CDR2 is FQNEAQ in the germline V gene (reference sequence). This CDR3 is CASSLANRDYEQYF. The DNA of the CDR3 is TGTGCCAGCAGCTTAGCAAACAGGGACTACGAGCAGTACTTC.

The genes are TRBV5-4 and TRBJ1-2, with TRBD1 matching 7 bases. CDR1 and CDR2 from the germline V gene are SGHNT and YYREEE (reference sequence). J was trimmed by 4 bases and V by 6 bases; bases with no gene match: 9. The CDR3 length is 14 residues. This CDR3 is CASTVDREAYGYTF. The CDR3 nucleotides are TGTGCCAGCACCGTCGACAGGGAGGCCTATGGCTACACCTTC.

This rearrangement joins TRBV7-8 to TRBJ2-7; D is perhaps TRBD2 (6 bases). The germline CDR1 and CDR2 sequences are SGHVS and FQNEAQ. The CDR3 sequence is 15 residues long. V lost 6 bases, J lost 4 bases, and 19 bases lay in between. The CDR3 loop reads CASRPKTGTHYEQYF. The CDR3 DNA is TGTGCCAGCAGGCCCAAAACCGGGACTCATTACGAGCAGTACTTC.

The V gene is TRBV19, the J gene TRBJ2-3; the D gene is possibly TRBD1 (5 bases). There are 15 residues in the CDR3. In germline, CDR1 is LNHDA, CDR2 SQIVND (reference sequence). V was shortened by 4 bases and J by 2 bases, with 13 bases between the two germline ends. The CDR3 sequence: CASSRGGGNTDTQYF. The CDR3 DNA reads as TGTGCCAGTAGTAGGGGCGGCGGTAACACAGATACGCAGTATTTT.

V is TRBV19 and J is TRBJ1-1, with D possibly being TRBD1 (6 bases). There are 14 residues in the CDR3. Germline CDR1 reads LNHDA; CDR2 reads SQIVND (reference sequence). With 1 base removed from V and 5 bases from J, the gap between germline ends came to 11 bases. The CDR3 nucleotides read TGTGCCAGTAGTATAGCCAGGGGAGAAACTGAAGCTTTCTTT. Translation: CASSIARGETEAFF.

This clone was seen a handful of times. The CDR3 reads CASSSIATRTGELFF. The DNA for the CDR3 is TGTGCCAGCAGCTCGATCGCCACGAGGACCGGGGAGCTGTTTTTT. The chain joins TRBV27 to TRBJ2-2; D remains ambiguous. The CDR3 is 15 amino acids. V was clipped by 6 bases and J by 5 bases, with 16 bases between them. The germline CDR1 and CDR2 sequences are MNHEY and SMNVEV (reference sequence).

This rearrangement joins TRBV7-2 to TRBJ2-2; 9 positions match TRBD1. The CDR3 has 15 amino acids. From germline, CDR1 is SGHTA and CDR2 FQGNSA. Trimming cost V 5 bases and J 7 bases; bases outside gene matches: 8. Written as DNA, the CDR3 is TGTGCCAGCAGCAGTACCGGGACAGGGATCGGGGAGCTGTTTTTT. This gives the protein CASSSTGTGIGELFF.

In the case of this clone: This specimen includes other DNA sequences encoding the same CDR3. The CDR3 region has the DNA TGTGCCAGCTCCCCGGGTCAGGGGCCCTACGAGCAGTACTTC. Translating it yields CASSPGQGPYEQYF. The rearrangement links TRBV18 to TRBJ2-7; perhaps TRBD1 as D (6 bases). CDR1 is KGHSH and CDR2 is LQKENI in the germline V gene. The CDR3 length is 14 residues. V was clipped by 6 bases and J by 2 bases, with 14 bases between them. Combining the CDR3 with reference TRBV18 and TRBJ2-7 gives the whole variable domain NAGVMQNPRHLVRRRGQEARLRCSPMKGHSHVYWYRQLPEEGLKFMVYLQKENIIDESGMPKERFSAEFPKEGPSILRIQQVVRGDSAAYFCASSPGQGPYEQYFGPGTRLTVT.

This sequence joins TRBV7-3 and TRBJ2-3, with D possibly TRBD1 on 6 matching bases. Germline-derived CDR1 and CDR2 are SGHTA and FQGTGA. Trimming stripped 5 bases from V and 4 bases from J, with 7 bases between. The CDR3 spans 12 residues. In DNA form, the CDR3 reads TGTGCCAGCAGCCCAGGGGCAGATACGCAGTATTTT. Translating it yields CASSPGADTQYF.

The chain joins TRBV29-1 to TRBJ2-5, with TRBD2 as a possible D gene (5 bases). The CDR3 length is 15 residues. Germline CDR1 SQVTM, CDR2 ANQGSEA. V lost 1 base and J 1 base, leaving 13 bases between the germline ends. The CDR3 sequence is CSVEVPDWRQETQYF. CDR3 DNA sequence: TGCAGCGTTGAAGTCCCGGACTGGCGCCAAGAGACCCAGTACTTC. Full variable domain (missing parts from reference TRBV29-1 and TRBJ2-5): SAVISQKPSRDICQRGTSLTIQCQVDSQVTMMFWYRQQPGQSLTLIATANQGSEATYESGFVIDKFPISRPNLTFSTLTVSNMSPEDSSIYLCSVEVPDWRQETQYFGPGTRLLVL.

CDR3 region: CASSLRTLSWGWYEQYF. DNA of the CDR3: TGTGCCAGCAGCTTGAGGACACTCTCGTGGGGATGGTACGAGCAGTACTTC. V and J are TRBV5-4 and TRBJ2-7, with a possible D match to TRBD1 (5 bases). This CDR3 spans 17 amino acids. CDR1 is SGHNT and CDR2 is YYREEE in the germline V gene (reference sequence). Trimming took off 1 base at V and 4 bases at J, with 21 bases between the two ends. Together with reference TRBV5-4 and TRBJ2-7, the CDR3 gives the full variable domain: ETGVTQSPTHLIKTRGQQVTLRCSSQSGHNTVSWYQQALGQGPQFIFQYYREEENGRGNFPPRFSGLQFPNYSSELNVNALELDDSALYLCASSLRTLSWGWYEQYFGPGTRLTVT.

The chain combines TRBV18 with TRBJ1-6; 7 bases are a match to TRBD1. V lost 3 bases and J lost 7; bases outside the gene matches: 6. Germline CDR1 reads KGHSH; CDR2 reads LQKENI. The CDR3 extends over 15 amino acids. The CDR3 coding sequence is TGTGCCAGCTCACCCCGAACAGGGGAAAATTCACCCCTCCACTTT. It translates to CASSPRTGENSPLHF.